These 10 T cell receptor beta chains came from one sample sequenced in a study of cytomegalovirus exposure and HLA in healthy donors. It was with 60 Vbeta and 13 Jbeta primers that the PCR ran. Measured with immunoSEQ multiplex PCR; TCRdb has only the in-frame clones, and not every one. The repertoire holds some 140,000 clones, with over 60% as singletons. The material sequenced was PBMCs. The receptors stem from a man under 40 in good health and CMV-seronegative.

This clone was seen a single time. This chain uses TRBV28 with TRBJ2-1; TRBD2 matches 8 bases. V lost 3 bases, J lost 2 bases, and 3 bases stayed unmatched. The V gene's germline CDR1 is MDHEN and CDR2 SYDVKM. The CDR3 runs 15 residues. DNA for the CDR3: TGTGCCAGCAGTTTGGTACTAGCGGCCTACAATGAGCAGTTCTTC. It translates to CASSLVLAAYNEQFF.

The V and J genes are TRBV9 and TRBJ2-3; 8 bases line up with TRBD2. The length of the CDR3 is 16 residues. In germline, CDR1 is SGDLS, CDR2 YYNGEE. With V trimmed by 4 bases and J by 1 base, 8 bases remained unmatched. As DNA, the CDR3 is TGTGCCAGCAGCTCCGGGACTAGTCTTGGCACAGATACGCAGTATTTT. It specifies CASSSGTSLGTDTQYF.

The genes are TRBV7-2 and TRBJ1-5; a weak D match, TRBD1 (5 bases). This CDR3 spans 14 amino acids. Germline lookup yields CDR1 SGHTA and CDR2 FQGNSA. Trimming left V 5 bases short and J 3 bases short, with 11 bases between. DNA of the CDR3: TGTGCCAGCAGCCCAGACAGACCCAATCAGCCCCAGCATTTT. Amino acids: CASSPDRPNQPQHF.

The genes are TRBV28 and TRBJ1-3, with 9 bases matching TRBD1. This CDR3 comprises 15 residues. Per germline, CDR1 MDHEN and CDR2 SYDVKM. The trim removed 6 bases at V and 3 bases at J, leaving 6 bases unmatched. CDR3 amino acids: CASRLWTGVGNTIYF. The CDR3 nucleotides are TGTGCCAGCAGGCTGTGGACAGGGGTTGGAAACACCATATATTTT.

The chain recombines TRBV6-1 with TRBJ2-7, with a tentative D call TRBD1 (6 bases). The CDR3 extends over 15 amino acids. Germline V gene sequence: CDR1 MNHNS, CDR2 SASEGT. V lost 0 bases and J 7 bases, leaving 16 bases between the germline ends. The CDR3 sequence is CASSEASGQPLEQYF. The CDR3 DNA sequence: TGTGCCAGCAGTGAAGCGAGCGGACAGCCCCTGGAGCAGTACTTC.

In nucleotides, the CDR3 is TGTGCCAGCAGGAAATCACTGGACACTGAAGCTTTCTTT. Translated: CASRKSLDTEAFF. The rearrangement uses TRBV7-9 and TRBJ1-1; D unclear. Trimming took 6 bases from V and 3 from J, leaving 11 bases between them. This CDR3 has 13 residues. CDR1 is SEHNR, CDR2 FQNEAQ, per germline (reference sequence).

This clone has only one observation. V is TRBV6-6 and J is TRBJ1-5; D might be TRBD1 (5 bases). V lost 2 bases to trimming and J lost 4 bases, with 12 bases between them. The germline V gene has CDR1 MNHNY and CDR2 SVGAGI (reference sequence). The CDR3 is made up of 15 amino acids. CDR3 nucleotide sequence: TGTGCCAGCAGTTACACCAGGGTTGGGAATCAGCCCCAGCATTTT. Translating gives CASSYTRVGNQPQHF.

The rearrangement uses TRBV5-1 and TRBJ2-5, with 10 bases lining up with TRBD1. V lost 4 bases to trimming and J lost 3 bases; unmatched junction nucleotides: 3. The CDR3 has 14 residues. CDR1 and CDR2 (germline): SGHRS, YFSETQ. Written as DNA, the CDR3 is TGCGCCAGCAGCACGGGACAGGGGAAAGAGACCCAGTACTTC. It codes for CASSTGQGKETQYF.

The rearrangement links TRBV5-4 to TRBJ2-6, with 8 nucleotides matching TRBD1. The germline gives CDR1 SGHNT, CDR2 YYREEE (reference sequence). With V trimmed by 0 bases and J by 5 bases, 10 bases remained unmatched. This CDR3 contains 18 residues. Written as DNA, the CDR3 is TGTGCCAGCAGCTTGGGACAGGGGCTCCGCGTGTGGGCCAACGTCCTGACTTTC. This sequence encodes CASSLGQGLRVWANVLTF.

The CDR3 loop is CASSYSGKGLSYGYTF. The DNA for the CDR3 is TGTGCCAGCAGTTACTCGGGAAAGGGGCTTTCCTATGGCTACACCTTC. The chain couples TRBV6-5 to TRBJ1-2; weak D call: TRBD1 (5 bases). The V end was cut by 0 bases, the J end by 4 bases, with 15 bases between. The germline V gene has CDR1 MNHEY and CDR2 SVGAGI. CDR3 length: 16 residues.